The rows below give T cell receptor beta chains drawn from one sample of a study of shared clonotypes between healthy human individuals. Data came from immunoSEQ multiplex PCR; TCRdb stores just in-frame clones and leaves some out. The sample has roughly 500,000 clones, approximately 80% seen once; the top ten hold roughly 13%. Sequences were obtained from PBMCs. The origin of the receptors is a woman in her thirties or forties in good health. Some clones in this sample may be carry-over from other donors' samples. The CDR3 runs from the conserved cysteine through the conserved F or W. The order of the fields is V gene, CDR3 protein.

>TRBV27
CASRRKTGQLNYGYTF
>TRBV7-8
CASSSRETQYF
>TRBV2
CASSGLTYEQYF
>TRBV5-5
CASSLASSYEQYF
>TRBV9
CASSFHGTSGSDEQFF
>TRBV19
CASSGQGYTGELFF
>TRBV9
CASSVEGLAGDEQYF
>TRBV7-2
CASSRGRRAQETQYF
>TRBV28
CASNKGRQPGTQYF
>TRBV4-3
CASSPFAGGPDEQYF
>TRBV30
CAWSLTDTDTQYF
>TRBV11-2
CASRDTGGGTGELFF
>TRBV2
CASSGLAGGGETQYF
>TRBV5-1
CASSSLQGGGELFF